The clone carrying this T cell receptor beta chain was seen a single time. Its matching antigen is unknown. RNA transcripts provided the source from which TCR beta CDR3 regions were amplified. The TCR CDR3 was amplified in a first-round RT-PCR using the HTBI primer set. TCRdb ran MiXCR on the multiplex PCR reads and lists one entry per CDR3 protein. The repertoire holds 600,000 to 750,000 distinct CDR3 sequences, around a sixth seen once, with 15% to 17% in the top ten. This entry is derived from a study of T cells in Graves' hyperthyroidism and ophthalmopathy. The overall study: Peripheral blood was acquired at first diagnosis, ahead of any therapy whatsoever. Points from the study as a whole: Most thyroid clonotypes with frequency above 0.001 were detected in blood.

Patients counted as stable if ophthalmopathy did not develop within 18 months. PBMCs were obtained from 9.5 to 10 ml fresh peripheral blood. Germline CDR1 reads DFQATT; CDR2 reads SNEGSKA (reference sequence). The CDR3 spans 13 residues. The ends lost 5 bases at V and 8 bases at J; junction bases unmatched: 4. This TCR was recovered from a man between 50 and 59 years old with Graves' hyperthyroidism. This chain uses TRBV20-1 with TRBJ2-1; 12 bases fit TRBD2. Sequencing was carried out using blood. DNA of the CDR3: TGCAGTGCTTGGACTAGCGGGGCTTATGAGCAGTTCTTC. This codes for CSAWTSGAYEQFF.